Detailed here is one T cell receptor (beta chain). These data belong to a study of blood T cell repertoires in COVID-19. The CDR3 extends over 16 amino acids. The V gene lost 3 bases and the J gene lost 9 bases, with 21 bases spanning the gap. In germline, CDR1 is SNHLY, CDR2 FYNNEI. Measured with immunoSEQ multiplex PCR; TCRdb has only the in-frame clones, and not every one. Of 250,000 to 300,000 clones listed, around 86% were seen once; the top ten hold 3.6%. The sequenced material came from peripheral blood. The chain uses TRBV2 and TRBJ1-5, with TRBD1 as a possible D gene (6 bases). This receptor was identified in a man aged 18 to 30 with active or convalescent COVID-19. The CDR3 spells CASSEGGTRSQSPQHF. As DNA, the CDR3 is TGTGCCAGCAGTGAGGGAGGGACACGGTCCCAATCGCCCCAGCATTTT.